This T cell receptor beta chain was recovered during a study of OX40 agonist ivuxolimab in advanced cancers. Study context: Partial responses were achieved by three patients, one with hepatocellular carcinoma and two with cutaneous melanoma.

CDR3 length: 14 residues. From germline, CDR1 is SGHRS and CDR2 YFSETQ. V shed 7 bases and J shed 5 bases, with 13 bases lying between them. The study, taken as a whole, reports: On average, CD8+ T cells showed a greater number of expanded clones than CD4+.

Only in-frame clones appear in the TCRdb table, and some are missing; sequencing was by immunoSEQ multiplex PCR. The data contain around 80,000 clones, around 90% of them singletons. About this clone: Its antigen is unidentified.

The rearrangement joins TRBV5-1 to TRBJ1-6; D is unresolved. This clonotype originated in an adult with an advanced solid tumor such as melanoma, head and neck, liver or kidney cancer. The sequences come from CD4+ or CD8+ T cells sorted from blood, collected in a trial of the OX40 agonist ivuxolimab. The CDR3 loop is CASHADGDNSPLHF. CDR3 nucleotide sequence: TGCGCCAGCCACGCGGACGGGGATAATTCACCCCTCCACTTT.